This T cell receptor beta chain appears in the sequencing data of a study of blood T cell repertoires in COVID-19. Study at large: The United States, Italy and Spain supplied acute and convalescent COVID-19 samples. In each case, the material was cDNA or gDNA derived from T cells, B-cell-depleted T cells, or PBMCs.

The CDR3 has 14 residues. The V and J ends lost 3 bases and 3 bases respectively, with 12 bases between them. Germline V gene lookup returns CDR1 SEHNR and CDR2 FQNEAQ (reference sequence). Authors' processing steps: Using reference gene primer amplification, nucleated cell counts were estimated. Assay: immunoSEQ multiplex PCR; the TCRdb copy retains only in-frame clones and omits some. That table is the source of V, J and clone size, and D and trimming were worked out from the DNA. Of about 520,000 clones listed, roughly 85% are singletons. This chain joins TRBV7-9 and TRBJ2-7; D is unresolved. What was sequenced was peripheral blood. The sequence derives from a human donor in a cohort sampled during active COVID-19. The CDR3 DNA follows: TGTGCCAGCAGCTTTTCGCGAGAAATCTACGAGCAGTACTTC. Translated: CASSFSREIYEQYF.